The clone carrying this TCR beta chain was found many times. This sample's TCRbeta library carried unique molecular identifier barcodes. TCRdb processed the PCR reads anew with MiXCR; each CDR3 protein has one entry. The sample contains roughly 790,000 distinct CDR3 sequences, roughly 15% of which appear only once. The CDR3 sequence is 15 residues long. The V and J ends lost 4 bases and 3 bases, in that order; junction bases with no gene match: 5. Looked up from germline, CDR1 is SGHRS and CDR2 is YFSETQ. The entry originates in a study of T-cell reconstitution after alpha-beta-depleted transplantation in children.

The J gene is TRBJ2-1, the V gene TRBV5-1, with TRBD2 identical over 9 bases. The sample in question was PBMCs, mostly from graft donor cells, obtained 360 days after TCRalphabeta/CD19-depleted stem cell transplant. The TCR comes from a male patient under 18 who had a stem cell transplant for acute lymphoblastic leukemia, so the T cells may come from the graft donor. The CDR3 DNA sequence: TGCGCCAGCAGCAAAAGCGGGGGGTTCTACAATGAGCAGTTCTTC. This sequence encodes CASSKSGGFYNEQFF.